This passage covers 8 T cell receptor beta chains from one sample sequenced in a study of T-cell reconstitution after alpha-beta-depleted transplantation in children. For TCRbeta, the library was prepared with unique molecular identifiers. TCRdb re-called the PCR reads with MiXCR, one entry per CDR3 protein. The sample holds around 700,000 distinct CDR3 sequences; about 12% are singletons and the top ten take roughly 0.84%. The sequenced sample was PBMCs, obtained before TCRalphabeta/CD19-depleted stem cell transplant. Receptor source: a girl aged 2 to 10 with congenital amegakaryocytic thrombocytopenia, due to receive a stem cell transplant.

This clonotype has only a few counts. V usage is TRBV27 and J usage is TRBJ2-1; TRBD2 agrees at 8 bases. The CDR3 is made up of 16 amino acids. The ends lost 5 bases at V and 3 bases at J; junction bases unmatched: 9. Germline CDR1 MNHEY, CDR2 SMNVEV (reference sequence). CDR3 bases: TGTGCCAGCAGTCCTTTGACTAGCGAGTACTACAATGAGCAGTTCTTC. This codes for CASSPLTSEYYNEQFF.

This clonotype was recorded a few times. The rearrangement links TRBV20-1 to TRBJ2-2, with 14 nucleotides matching TRBD2. The CDR3 is made up of 15 amino acids. V dropped 4 bases and J dropped 6; count of bases not matched to a gene: 4. Germline values: CDR1 DFQATT, CDR2 SNEGSKA (reference sequence). The CDR3 reads CSATTSGRAPGELFF. DNA of the CDR3: TGCAGTGCTACGACTAGCGGGAGGGCCCCCGGGGAGCTGTTTTTT.

This clonotype has ten or more counts. The CDR3 nucleotides are TGCAGTGCTAGAGGGAGCGGGGACACCGGGGAGCTGTTTTTT. Residues: CSARGSGDTGELFF. The rearrangement uses TRBV20-1 and TRBJ2-2, with 7 positions matching TRBD2. The junction had 2 bases not matched to a gene; V was cut back by 1 base and J by 3 bases. The germline V gene encodes CDR1 DFQATT and CDR2 SNEGSKA (reference sequence). The CDR3 covers 14 residues.

This clonotype was recorded a few times. This sequence joins TRBV7-8 and TRBJ2-2; D gene ambiguous. The CDR3 is made up of 19 amino acids. V gave up 5 bases and J gave up 5 bases, with 27 bases separating them. Germline CDR1 reads SGHVS; CDR2 reads FQNEAQ. The chain's CDR3 is CASSQYISLGPASTGELFF. The CDR3 DNA sequence: TGTGCCAGCAGCCAATACATTAGCCTCGGGCCGGCTTCAACCGGGGAGCTGTTTTTT.

The chain has TRBV29-1 and TRBJ2-6; unclear D gene. The CDR3 is made up of 14 amino acids. The V end was cut by 4 bases, the J end by 1 base, with 8 bases between. CDR1 is SQVTM, CDR2 ANQGSEA, per germline. The DNA for the CDR3 is TGCAGCGTTGTTGTGGAATCTGGGGCCAACGTCCTGACTTTC. Its protein product is CSVVVESGANVLTF.

This clonotype was counted only a few times. This chain joins TRBV20-1 and TRBJ2-1; the match to TRBD2 covers 15 bases. After removal of 6 bases from V and 2 bases from J, the junction contained 8 bases not matched to a gene. The CDR3 sequence is 17 residues long. Looked up from germline, CDR1 is DFQATT and CDR2 is SNEGSKA (reference sequence). CDR3 DNA sequence: TGCAGTGCGCGGACTAGCGGGAGGGGTGGCCCCTACAATGAGCAGTTCTTC. Encoded protein: CSARTSGRGGPYNEQFF.

This clonotype was detected a few times. One end of the junction is discordant with germline, which a read error may explain. The rearrangement links TRBV2 to TRBJ2-7; 11 nucleotides agree with TRBD2. In germline, CDR1 is SNHLY, CDR2 FYNNEI. The CDR3 consists of 17 residues. CDR3 protein: CASSGASGRRFSNEQYF. In nucleotides, the CDR3 is TGTGCCAGCAGTGGGGCTAGCGGGAGGAGATTCTCCAACGAGCAGTACTTC.

Comments on this clonotype: A much larger clonotype is one base distant, so this may be a read error. V and J are TRBV20-1 and TRBJ2-3; D is perhaps TRBD2 (5 bases). CDR3 length: 15 residues. The germline CDR1 and CDR2 sequences are DFQATT and SNEGSKA (reference sequence). The V end was cut by 1 base, the J end by 0 bases, with 11 bases between. The CDR3 DNA follows: TGCAGTGCTAGAGCCTTAGCGAGAAGCACAGATACGCAGTATTTT. Protein product: CSARALARSTDTQYF.